The rows below give T cell receptor beta chains drawn from one sample of a study of shared clonotypes between healthy human individuals. TCRdb's copy holds only in-frame clones and misses some; the assay was immunoSEQ multiplex PCR. This sample yields fewer than 1.8 million clones, of which about 98.5% are seen a single time; about 0.4% belongs to the top ten. Sequenced material: naive CD4+ T cells sorted from blood. These receptors were taken from a man aged 25 to 45 in good health. CDR3s include the opening cysteine and the closing phenylalanine or tryptophan. The order of the fields is clone size, J gene, V gene, D gene, CDR3 DNA, CDR3 protein. D genes are given only for firm matches. Clone size appears in some rows only: once, few, many, or a class for an expanded clone.

clone_size: .; j_call: TRBJ2-2; v_call: TRBV18; d_call: TRBD2; cdr3_nt: TGTGCCAGCTCCCCAGTAGCGGGAGGGCCGACCGGGGAGCTGTTTTTT; cdr3_aa: CASSPVAGGPTGELFF
clone_size: .; j_call: TRBJ2-7; v_call: TRBV11-3; d_call: TRBD2; cdr3_nt: TGTGCCAGCAGCCCCGGGGGGGCCCTCTACGAGCAGTACTTC; cdr3_aa: CASSPGGALYEQYF
clone_size: .; j_call: TRBJ2-1; v_call: TRBV4-1; d_call: .; cdr3_nt: TGCGCCAGCAGCGCCCAGGGACCAGACACTTACAATGAGCAGTTCTTC; cdr3_aa: CASSAQGPDTYNEQFF
clone_size: .; j_call: TRBJ2-5; v_call: TRBV29-1; d_call: TRBD1; cdr3_nt: TGCAGCGGTGGGACAGTCCAAGAGACCCAGTACTTC; cdr3_aa: CSGGTVQETQYF
clone_size: .; j_call: TRBJ2-1; v_call: TRBV7-9; d_call: .; cdr3_nt: TGTGCCAGCAGCTTAGCAGCGGGCTTTTACAATGAGCAGTTCTTC; cdr3_aa: CASSLAAGFYNEQFF
clone_size: .; j_call: TRBJ2-7; v_call: TRBV18; d_call: .; cdr3_nt: TGTGCCAGCTCATCGCAGTCTACCACCTCTTACGAGCAGTACTTC; cdr3_aa: CASSSQSTTSYEQYF
clone_size: .; j_call: TRBJ2-3; v_call: TRBV5-5; d_call: TRBD2; cdr3_nt: TGTGCCAGCAACCTAGCGGGAGGGGATACGCAGTATTTT; cdr3_aa: CASNLAGGDTQYF
clone_size: .; j_call: TRBJ2-1; v_call: TRBV10-3; d_call: TRBD2; cdr3_nt: TGTGCCATCAGTGAGCCGACTAGCGGGAGGATTCATGAGCAGTTCTTC; cdr3_aa: CAISEPTSGRIHEQFF
clone_size: .; j_call: TRBJ2-2; v_call: TRBV7-2; d_call: TRBD2; cdr3_nt: TGTGCCAGCCCGGCGGCGACAGCTAGCGGGAGTGGTAGGACCGGGGAGCTGTTTTTT; cdr3_aa: CASPAATASGSGRTGELFF
clone_size: .; j_call: TRBJ2-7; v_call: TRBV4-3; d_call: TRBD2; cdr3_nt: TGCGCCAGCAGCCAAGAAGGGAGGGGCTCCTACGAGCAGTACTTC; cdr3_aa: CASSQEGRGSYEQYF
clone_size: .; j_call: TRBJ2-2; v_call: TRBV7-2; d_call: TRBD1; cdr3_nt: TGTGCCAGCAGGACCGGGACAGCGAACACCGGGGAGCTGTTTTTT; cdr3_aa: CASRTGTANTGELFF
clone_size: .; j_call: TRBJ2-1; v_call: TRBV7-3; d_call: .; cdr3_nt: TGTGCCAGCAGTTTTGGACCCAATGAGCAGTTCTTC; cdr3_aa: CASSFGPNEQFF
clone_size: .; j_call: TRBJ2-7; v_call: TRBV9; d_call: TRBD1; cdr3_nt: TGTGCCAGCAGCGTAGCCGTGGACAGGGGCTACGAGCAGTACTTC; cdr3_aa: CASSVAVDRGYEQYF
clone_size: .; j_call: TRBJ1-2; v_call: TRBV6-5; d_call: .; cdr3_nt: TGTGCCAGCAGTACCCCCCCTTTGTGGGGCTACACCTTC; cdr3_aa: CASSTPPLWGYTF
clone_size: .; j_call: TRBJ2-5; v_call: TRBV29-1; d_call: .; cdr3_nt: TGCAGCGTTGTTCCAGGGAAGGGGACCCAGTACTTC; cdr3_aa: CSVVPGKGTQYF
clone_size: once; j_call: TRBJ2-5; v_call: TRBV10-3; d_call: .; cdr3_nt: TGTGCCATCAGAGGCAGCCCCGGAGAGACCCAGTACTTC; cdr3_aa: CAIRGSPGETQYF
clone_size: .; j_call: TRBJ2-7; v_call: TRBV4-1; d_call: .; cdr3_nt: TGCGCCAGCAGCCAAGATTCGGGACAACGCCCCTACGAGCAGTACTTC; cdr3_aa: CASSQDSGQRPYEQYF
clone_size: .; j_call: TRBJ2-3; v_call: TRBV5-4; d_call: TRBD2; cdr3_nt: TGTGCCAGCAGCTTGGGACTAGCGGGAGCAGATACGCAGTATTTT; cdr3_aa: CASSLGLAGADTQYF
clone_size: .; j_call: TRBJ1-4; v_call: TRBV5-8; d_call: .; cdr3_nt: TGTGCCAGCAGCTTGGACTTTCACCCCCGGTTTTTT; cdr3_aa: CASSLDFHPRFF
clone_size: .; j_call: TRBJ2-2; v_call: TRBV19; d_call: .; cdr3_nt: TGTGCCAGTAGGGGAAAAGACTCCCGGGAGCTGTTTTTT; cdr3_aa: CASRGKDSRELFF
clone_size: .; j_call: TRBJ2-7; v_call: TRBV11-3; d_call: TRBD1; cdr3_nt: TGTGCCAGCAGCAGAGGGACAGGAACCGAGCAGTACTTC; cdr3_aa: CASSRGTGTEQYF
clone_size: .; j_call: TRBJ1-1; v_call: TRBV28; d_call: .; cdr3_nt: TGTGCCAGCAGTTTCGGGGAGGATGTGGGTGAAGCTTTCTTT; cdr3_aa: CASSFGEDVGEAFF
clone_size: .; j_call: TRBJ2-1; v_call: TRBV5-4; d_call: TRBD2; cdr3_nt: TGTGCCAGCAGCCGGACTAGCGGGAACAATGAGCAGTTCTTC; cdr3_aa: CASSRTSGNNEQFF
clone_size: once; j_call: TRBJ2-7; v_call: TRBV28; d_call: .; cdr3_nt: TGTGCCAGCAGTTTGGGGCCCTGGAGCTCCTACGAGCAGTACTTC; cdr3_aa: CASSLGPWSSYEQYF
clone_size: .; j_call: TRBJ2-7; v_call: TRBV5-1; d_call: .; cdr3_nt: TGCGCCAGCAGCTTGGGGGACGGAGGCTACGAGCAGTACTTC; cdr3_aa: CASSLGDGGYEQYF
clone_size: once; j_call: TRBJ2-7; v_call: TRBV18; d_call: .; cdr3_nt: TGTGCCAGCTCACCTGCCAGGGACGAGCAGTACTTC; cdr3_aa: CASSPARDEQYF
clone_size: once; j_call: TRBJ2-3; v_call: TRBV5-4; d_call: .; cdr3_nt: TGTGCCAGCAGCTCCCGCAGGAGCGGATCAGATACGCAGTATTTT; cdr3_aa: CASSSRRSGSDTQYF